These 7 T cell receptor beta chains were sequenced from one sample in a study of CD8+CD57+ T cells in acquired aplastic anemia. Profiles of TCR beta VDJ and CDR3 were generated from a genomic DNA template. TCRdb reprocessed the reads with MiXCR, giving one entry per CDR3 protein. In the table there are 150,000 to 200,000 distinct CDR3 sequences, roughly 48% of which are singletons. Patients selected for sequencing had displayed CD8+CD57+ cell expansion by flow cytometry. The sequencing input was sorted CD4+, CD8+, or CD8+CD57+ T cells (not recorded which) from PBMCs. These receptors all come from a human donor with aplastic anemia.

This clonotype has only one observation. The chain couples TRBV2 to TRBJ1-4, with D unresolved. The CDR3 is 13 amino acids. V gave up 6 bases and J gave up 2 bases, with 7 bases separating them. In germline, CDR1 is SNHLY, CDR2 FYNNEI. CDR3 region: CASRKGTNEKLFF. CDR3 nucleotide sequence: TGTGCCAGCAGAAAAGGGACTAATGAAAAACTGTTTTTT.

The sample holds many counts of this clonotype. This rearrangement joins TRBV10-3 to TRBJ1-1, with D possibly matching TRBD1 (6 bases). CDR3 size: 13 residues. The germline V gene has CDR1 ENHRY and CDR2 SYGVKD. The V gene lost 7 bases and the J gene lost 4 bases, with 13 bases spanning the gap. The CDR3 spells CAIKEGDGTEAFF. In DNA form, the CDR3 reads TGTGCCATCAAAGAGGGGGATGGCACTGAAGCTTTCTTT.

This chain links TRBV20-1 with TRBJ2-5; 9 nucleotides align to TRBD1. In germline, CDR1 is DFQATT, CDR2 SNEGSKA (reference sequence). The CDR3 is 14 amino acids. V gave up 5 bases and J gave up 3 bases; unmatched junction bases: 7. CDR3 sequence: CSARRGQGEETQYF. The CDR3 DNA follows: TGCAGTGCTCGGCGGGGACAGGGAGAAGAGACCCAGTACTTC.

This clonotype was observed a handful of times. The rearrangement links TRBV14 to TRBJ1-5, with 9 bases matching TRBD1. The V gene's germline CDR1 is SGHDN and CDR2 FVKESK. Trimming removed 4 bases from V and 0 bases from J; junction bases left unmatched: 19. The CDR3 spans 21 residues. The CDR3 sequence: CASSPWVLRDRVRTSNQPQHF. The DNA for the CDR3 is TGTGCCAGCAGCCCCTGGGTGCTCCGGGACAGGGTCCGGACTAGCAATCAGCCCCAGCATTTT.

A few counts support this clonotype. J is TRBJ2-7 and V is TRBV12-3 or TRBV12-4; D unclear. Trimming left V 3 bases short and J 3 bases short, with 3 bases between. The CDR3 sequence is 11 residues long. This chain's CDR3 is CASSFRYEQYF. In DNA form, the CDR3 reads TGTGCCAGCAGTTTCCGCTACGAGCAGTACTTC.

This clonotype was recorded a few times. The V call is TRBV5-1, the J call TRBJ2-5; unclear D gene. Germline-derived CDR1 and CDR2 are SGHRS and YFSETQ. Between the trimmed V and J ends, which lost 3 bases and 2 bases, there was a span of 2 bases. This CDR3 is 11 amino acids long. In DNA, the CDR3 is TGCGCCAGCAGCTGGCAAGAGACCCAGTACTTC. Its translation is CASSWQETQYF. The entire variable domain, with the rest obtained from reference TRBV5-1 and TRBJ2-5, is as follows: KAGVTQTPRYLIKTRGQQVTLSCSPISGHRSVSWYQQTPGQGLQFLFEYFSETQRNKGNFPGRFSGRQFSNSRSEMNVSTLELGDSALYLCASSWQETQYFGPGTRLLVL.

The chain uses TRBV7-6 and TRBJ2-7; TRBD1 agrees at 9 bases. CDR1 is SGHVS and CDR2 is FNYEAQ in the germline V gene. The CDR3 covers 15 residues. J was trimmed by 3 bases and V by 5 bases; bases with no gene match: 8. The CDR3 region has the DNA TGTGCCAGCAGCGTAATGGAGGGACAGGGCTACGAGCAGTACTTC. Its translation: CASSVMEGQGYEQYF.